The clone carrying this TCR beta chain was counted between two and nine times. A multiplex PCR was run with 60 Vbeta primers and 13 Jbeta primers. TCRdb's table, derived via immunoSEQ multiplex PCR, lists solely in-frame clones and lacks some. The repertoire consists of 100,000 to 150,000 clones, with roughly four fifths occurring once and the leading ten covering less than 2%. The data were taken from a study of cytomegalovirus exposure and HLA in healthy donors. The V gene lost 4 bases and the J gene lost 7 bases, with 11 bases spanning the gap. Germline values: CDR1 MNHEY, CDR2 SVGAGI. This CDR3 spans 13 amino acids.

The gene calls are TRBV6-5 and TRBJ1-5, with D perhaps matching TRBD1 (5 bases). The TCR originated in a middle-aged man in good health and CMV-seronegative. Sequenced sample: PBMCs. CDR3 sequence: CASSLTQGQPQHF. In DNA form, the CDR3 reads TGTGCCAGCAGTTTAACTCAGGGACAGCCCCAGCATTTT.